The 9 T cell receptor beta chains below were found in one sample sequenced in a study of low-dose radiotherapy and immunotherapy resistance in tumors. Both TCRalpha and TCRbeta chains were reverse transcribed with V-gene-specific primers. The authors ran around 19 PCR cycles to amplify TCRs with a constant-region primer and V-primer adapter. TCRdb redid the calling of the reads with MiXCR, one entry per CDR3 protein. The table lists 65,000 to 95,000 distinct CDR3 sequences, less than 20% of them singletons. The time point was: after trial treatment. The treatment was: LDRT plus nivolumab, ipilimumab, low-dose cyclophosphamide and aspirin (RACIN trial). The specimen was PBMCs, collected after low-dose radiotherapy plus immunotherapy. Source of these receptors: a male donor with prostate cancer.

There are many counts of this clonotype. V gene TRBV28 combines with J gene TRBJ1-5; 7 bases are shared with TRBD1. The CDR3 extends over 16 amino acids. With 4 bases clipped from V and 3 bases from J, the junction kept 9 bases outside the gene matches. Germline values: CDR1 MDHEN, CDR2 SYDVKM. In DNA form, the CDR3 reads TGTGCCAGCAGTTCACGAGACAGGGCCCTCAATCAGCCCCAGCATTTT. Translating it yields CASSSRDRALNQPQHF.

This clonotype has at least ten counts. This sequence joins TRBV5-1 and TRBJ2-7; D may be TRBD2 (5 bases). The CDR3 sequence is 16 residues long. Looked up from germline, CDR1 is SGHRS and CDR2 is YFSETQ. The ends were cut back, 2 bases at V and 1 base at J, with 16 bases in the middle. CDR3 DNA sequence: TGCGCCAGCAGCTTCCTCCCCATAGCGAGTTCCTACGAGCAGTACTTC. Protein product: CASSFLPIASSYEQYF.

This clonotype occurred many times. This chain links TRBV3-1 with TRBJ2-3; no clear D gene. Looked up from germline, CDR1 is LGHDT and CDR2 is YNNKEL (reference sequence). Trimming shortened V by 5 bases and J by 0 bases, and 3 bases separated the two germline ends. The CDR3 covers 12 residues. CDR3 sequence (DNA): TGTGCCAGCAGCTATAGCACAGATACGCAGTATTTT. Amino acid sequence: CASSYSTDTQYF.

Regarding this clonotype: It is likely a read error: a sequence one base away is far more abundant. This chain uses TRBV28 with TRBJ2-7, with 7 bases that match TRBD2. Losses at the gene ends were 7 bases for V and 7 bases for J; bases not matched to a gene: 13. Germline V gives CDR1 MDHEN, CDR2 SYDVKM. There are 14 residues in the CDR3. CDR3 loop: CASIGLGSYNEQYF. DNA of the CDR3: TGTGCCAGCATCGGACTAGGGTCCTACAATGAGCAGTACTTC.

This clonotype was observed many times. A junction boundary mismatches the germline segment, possibly from a read error. This chain joins TRBV6-2 or TRBV6-3 and TRBJ2-6; tentatively, D is TRBD1 or TRBD2 (5 bases each). This CDR3 has 14 residues. CDR1 is MNHEY and CDR2 is SVGEGT in the germline V gene. The CDR3 DNA reads as TGTTCCAGCATGAGGGGCTCTGGGGCCAACGTCCTGACTTTC. Translated, it gives CSSMRGSGANVLTF.

This rearrangement joins TRBV11-2 to TRBJ2-1; D is perhaps TRBD2 (6 bases). This CDR3 is built from 12 residues. Germline CDR1 and CDR2: SGHAT and FQNNGV. Trimming took 6 bases from V and 9 from J, leaving 12 bases between them. CDR3 amino acids: CASSWGVGEQFF. The CDR3 region has the DNA TGTGCCAGCAGTTGGGGGGTGGGTGAGCAGTTCTTC. The full variable domain, with the rest looked up from reference TRBV11-2 and TRBJ2-1, is EAGVAQSPRYKIIEKRQSVAFWCNPISGHATLYWYQQILGQGPKLLIQFQNNGVVDDSQLPKDRFSAERLKGVDSTLKIQPAKLEDSAVYLCASSWGVGEQFFGPGTRLTVL.

Of note for this clonotype: A far larger clone is only one base removed, so a read error is likely. This chain uses TRBV6-8 with TRBJ2-1; 10 nucleotides match TRBD1. The CDR3 length is 17 residues. V gave up 4 bases and J gave up 13 bases; unmatched junction bases: 19. Germline V gives CDR1 MNHGY, CDR2 SAAAGT. CDR3 sequence: CASSFPPMTGGEETQFF. CDR3 bases: TGTGCCAGCAGTTTCCCGCCCATGACAGGGGGCGAGGAGACCCAGTTCTTC.

This clonotype was found many times. This chain connects TRBV2 to TRBJ1-1, with D hard to call. V lost 6 bases, J lost 3 bases, and 14 bases lay in between. The CDR3 is 14 amino acids. Germline values: CDR1 SNHLY, CDR2 FYNNEI. The DNA of the CDR3 is TGTGCCAGCAGGCTTCAGAGGTGGGACACTGAAGCTTTCTTT. It encodes CASRLQRWDTEAFF.

The genes are TRBV18 and TRBJ1-1; no firm D call. V gave up 2 bases and J gave up 0 bases, with 7 bases separating them. This CDR3 comprises 14 residues. Germline CDR1 and CDR2: KGHSH and LQKENI. The chain's CDR3 is CASSPAQLNTEAFF. CDR3 nucleotide sequence: TGTGCCAGCTCACCAGCACAGTTGAACACTGAAGCTTTCTTT.